The clone carrying this TCR beta chain occurred a few times. Its antigen is still unknown. These data originate in a study of early T cells in non-severe SARS-CoV-2 infection. The wider study: Sequencing used unsorted whole-blood bulk RNA, so chains lack pairing. Regarding the study as a whole: Private and CD4 specificities were missed by VDJdb matching, skewed to anti-spike CD8.

The CDR3 has 14 residues. V was clipped by 2 bases and J by 5 bases, with 14 bases between them. CDR1 SGHRS and CDR2 YFSETQ come from the germline V gene. In the library, individual cDNA molecules carried attached unique molecular identifiers. TCRdb re-derived calls from the 5' RACE reads in MiXCR, one entry per CDR3 protein. In the table there are about 110,000 distinct CDR3 sequences, roughly an eighth of which are singletons. Material: whole blood. The rearrangement uses TRBV5-1 and TRBJ2-7, with no clear D. This receptor was identified in an adult who was a healthcare worker with PCR-confirmed SARS-CoV-2 infection or an uninfected control (not recorded which). CDR3 sequence reads: CASSFSGNVDEQYF. In DNA, the CDR3 is TGCGCCAGCAGCTTTTCTGGCAACGTGGACGAGCAGTACTTC.